Listed below are T cell receptor beta chains from one sample, sequenced in a study of T cell responses to AZD1222 COVID-19 vaccine. The table came from immunoSEQ multiplex PCR; TCRdb's copy has only in-frame clones and leaves some out. The sample shows around 140,000 clones, about 90% of them seen only once. This material consisted of peripheral blood, taken on day 0 of AZD1222 vaccination. Receptors were obtained from an adult in good health. CDR3s include the opening cysteine and the closing phenylalanine or tryptophan. Fields, in order: D gene, V gene, J gene, clone size, CDR3 DNA, CDR3 protein. The D gene is left open where the match is weak. Clone sizes are given selectively: once, few, many, or a class where the clone is expanded.

TRBD2	TRBV11-1	TRBJ2-5	.	TGTGCCAGCTCGGGGGGGGACACCGGTGGGACCCAGTACTTC	CASSGGDTGGTQYF
TRBD1	TRBV7-9	TRBJ1-5	few	TGTGCCAGCAGCTTAGGAACAGGGGTCCAGCATTTT	CASSLGTGVQHF
.	TRBV3-1/TRBV3-2	TRBJ1-1	.	TGTGCCAGCAGCCAAGACCTGTCGCGCACTGAAGCTTTCTTT	CASSQDLSRTEAFF
.	TRBV7-9	TRBJ1-2	.	TGTGCCAGCAGCCCACGGAGGGATGGGGTATCGGGGGATGGCTACACCTTC	CASSPRRDGVSGDGYTF
.	TRBV5-4	TRBJ1-6	.	TGTGCCAGCAGCAACCAAGGGGCGAACCCCAATTCACCCCTCCACTTT	CASSNQGANPNSPLHF
TRBD2	TRBV7-9	TRBJ2-1	.	TGTGCCAGCAGCTTACTAGCGGGGGGGCCGCGTGAGCAGTTCTTC	CASSLLAGGPREQFF
TRBD2	TRBV29-1	TRBJ2-5	.	TGCAGCGTGGTAGCGGGGGGTGGCCAAGAGACCCAGTACTTC	CSVVAGGGQETQYF
.	TRBV6-5	TRBJ2-2	.	TGTGCCAGCAGCCGGACGGCGAACACCGGGGAGCTGTTTTTT	CASSRTANTGELFF
.	TRBV7-9	TRBJ2-5	once	TGTGCCAGCAGCTTAGGGCAGCAAGAGACCCAGTACTTC	CASSLGQQETQYF
.	TRBV5-6	TRBJ2-5	.	TGTGCCAGCAGCTTAGAAGGGCTGGAGACCCAGTACTTC	CASSLEGLETQYF
.	TRBV18	TRBJ1-1	.	TGTGCCAGCTCACCCGACCGGGGGCACAACACTGAAGCTTTCTTT	CASSPDRGHNTEAFF
.	TRBV27	TRBJ2-3	.	TGTGCCAGCAGTTCACTAGCCGGGCACTCCCCCGGGGATACGCAGTATTTT	CASSSLAGHSPGDTQYF
TRBD2	TRBV6-1	TRBJ2-1	.	TGTGCCAGCAGTGGACAGGGACTAGCGGGGCATCTGAGCTCCTACAATGAGCAGTTCTTC	CASSGQGLAGHLSSYNEQFF
TRBD2	TRBV3-1/TRBV3-2	TRBJ2-6	.	TGTGCCAGCAGCCCGCGGACTAGCGGGATGGGCAACGTCCTGACTTTC	CASSPRTSGMGNVLTF
.	TRBV12-5	TRBJ1-6	.	TGTGCTAGTGGTTTGGTAGGCCTGTATAATTCACCCCTCCACTTT	CASGLVGLYNSPLHF
TRBD1	TRBV5-6	TRBJ2-3	few	TGTGCCAGCACCCAATTTGACAGGGAGAAGGATACGCAGTATTTT	CASTQFDREKDTQYF
TRBD2	TRBV19	TRBJ2-4	.	TGTGCCAGTAGTATGTCTAGCGGGAGGCCCCAAAACATTCAGTACTTC	CASSMSSGRPQNIQYF
TRBD1	TRBV27	TRBJ1-5	once	TGTGCCAGCAGTTCAGCTGGGACAGGGCCTCAGCCCCAGCATTTT	CASSSAGTGPQPQHF
.	TRBV11-2	TRBJ1-2	.	TGTGCCAGCAGCTTAGGCACGGCCCTATCTAACTATGGCTACACCTTC	CASSLGTALSNYGYTF
TRBD2	TRBV7-2	TRBJ2-3	.	TGTGCCAGCAGCTTAGCGGGACTAGCGGTGTCAGATACGCAGTATTTT	CASSLAGLAVSDTQYF
.	TRBV21-1	TRBJ1-2	.	TGTGCCAGGCTGGAAGGGTTTCGGTATGGCTACACCTTC	CARLEGFRYGYTF
TRBD2	TRBV6-6	TRBJ2-1	.	TGTGCCAGCAGTCCTCATTATTCCGGGACTAGCGGGAGTGGGTACAATGAGCAGTTCTTC	CASSPHYSGTSGSGYNEQFF
.	TRBV7-9	TRBJ1-1	.	TGTGCCAGCAGCTTCCAGGTCGCGTCGAACACTGAAGCTTTCTTT	CASSFQVASNTEAFF
.	TRBV3-1/TRBV3-2	TRBJ1-4	.	TGTGCCAGCAGCCAAAGAGGAAATGAAAAACTGTTTTTT	CASSQRGNEKLFF
TRBD1	TRBV7-2	TRBJ1-2	.	TGTGCCAGCAGCTTAGGGGGACAGGGGACTTATGGCTACACCTTC	CASSLGGQGTYGYTF
TRBD1	TRBV6-2/TRBV6-3	TRBJ2-5	.	TGTGCCAGCAGTTATAACACAGGGGGCGGTCAAGAGACCCAGTACTTC	CASSYNTGGGQETQYF
.	TRBV27	TRBJ2-1	.	TGTGCCAGCAGTCTGATGCAGCTCCCGGCAGGCAATGAGCAGTTCTTC	CASSLMQLPAGNEQFF
TRBD1	TRBV28	TRBJ1-2	.	TGTGCCAGCAGTTTATCCGGGACAGTTTTAGGCTACACCTTC	CASSLSGTVLGYTF
.	TRBV5-1	TRBJ2-3	.	TGCGCCAGCAGCTTGGCCCTGACTCGGGGAGATACGCAGTATTTT	CASSLALTRGDTQYF
.	TRBV28	TRBJ1-1	.	TGTGCCAGCAGTTCCATTCGGGCGGCCACTGAAGCTTTCTTT	CASSSIRAATEAFF
.	TRBV3-1/TRBV3-2	TRBJ2-1	.	TGTGCCAGCAGCCCCGGACTTTACAATGAGCAGTTCTTC	CASSPGLYNEQFF
.	TRBV19	TRBJ1-1	.	TGTGCCAGTAGTATGGCAGGGACGCCAACTGAAGCTTTCTTT	CASSMAGTPTEAFF
TRBD2	TRBV6-2/TRBV6-3	TRBJ2-1	.	TGTGCCAGCAGTCTGGGACTAGCGGGAAGGAATGAGCAGTTCTTC	CASSLGLAGRNEQFF
.	TRBV6-1	TRBJ2-7	.	TGTGCCAGCAGGCTGGGACACTTCGAGCAGTACTTC	CASRLGHFEQYF
.	TRBV29-1	TRBJ2-7	.	TGCAGCGTCAGTCTTGGCTACGAGCAGTACTTC	CSVSLGYEQYF
.	TRBV11-2	TRBJ1-1	.	TGTGCCAGCAGCTTACAGTGGGAGAACACTGAAGCTTTCTTT	CASSLQWENTEAFF
TRBD1	TRBV18	TRBJ2-2	.	TGTGCCAGCTCACCTCGGGACAGACCGAACACCGGGGAGCTGTTTTTT	CASSPRDRPNTGELFF
.	TRBV6-5	TRBJ1-2	.	TGTGCCAGCAGTTTGAGCCGGGGGACCCTGTATGGCTACACCTTC	CASSLSRGTLYGYTF
TRBD2	TRBV7-2	TRBJ2-1	.	TGTGCCAGCAGCTTAGGGGGTGGCGGGAGGCTGGGCAATGAGCAGTTCTTC	CASSLGGGGRLGNEQFF
.	TRBV6-5	TRBJ2-7	.	TGTGCCAGCAAGAGACAGGAAAGCTCCTACGAGCAGTACTTC	CASKRQESSYEQYF
TRBD2	TRBV2	TRBJ2-7	.	TGTGCCAGCACGGGAGGTAACGAGCAGTACTTC	CASTGGNEQYF
.	TRBV6-1	TRBJ1-5	.	TGTGCCAGCAGTGACGGGCAGCCCCAGCATTTT	CASSDGQPQHF
.	TRBV5-5	TRBJ2-6	.	TGTGCCAGCAGCTTGAAGGGTTCTGGGGCCAACGTCCTGACTTTC	CASSLKGSGANVLTF
.	TRBV18	TRBJ2-1	.	TGTGCCAGCTCACCACAGGGCGGACACAATGAGCAGTTCTTC	CASSPQGGHNEQFF
.	TRBV5-4	TRBJ2-3	.	TGTGCCAGCAGCTTGGCCAGGGGAGGGGGCAGAGATACGCAGTATTTT	CASSLARGGGRDTQYF
.	TRBV21-1	TRBJ1-1	.	TGTGCCAGCAGTAGCAGGGATGGCACTGAAGCTTTCTTT	CASSSRDGTEAFF
.	TRBV6-2/TRBV6-3	TRBJ2-7	.	TGTGCCAGCAGCCCGGGCCCCTACTACGAGCAGTACTTC	CASSPGPYYEQYF
.	TRBV6-1	TRBJ1-5	.	TGTGCCAGCAGTGCGCAAGGACGGCAGAGCAATCAGCCCCAGCATTTT	CASSAQGRQSNQPQHF
TRBD1	TRBV4-3	TRBJ1-4	.	TGCGCCAGCAGCCAAGATCGCTGGACAGGGGCCAGGCTGTTTTTT	CASSQDRWTGARLFF
.	TRBV7-2	TRBJ1-1	.	TGTGCCAGCAGCTTAAATGGACCCACTGAAGCTTTCTTT	CASSLNGPTEAFF
.	TRBV27	TRBJ1-2	.	TGTGCCAGCAGCCCAGGGGCCCTGCTTGGCTACACCTTC	CASSPGALLGYTF